This paragraph reports one T cell receptor beta chain. This sample was included in a study of graft-versus-host responses after intestinal transplantation. The overall study: Tacrolimus and steroids were given for around three years to all recipients after anti-thymocyte globulin induction.

The authors seeded 200,000 CFSE-labeled responder cells together with 200,000 irradiated stimulator cells tagged with violet dye. The data were produced by immunoSEQ multiplex PCR, yet TCRdb's version contains in-frame clones alone and is incomplete. In the table there are fewer than 25,000 clones, roughly 44% of which are singletons. This CDR3 has 13 residues. The V gene lost 4 bases and the J gene lost 8 bases, with 14 bases spanning the gap. The germline V gene encodes CDR1 MNHEY and CDR2 SVGAGI. The source of this sequence is a human patient who was an organ donor for intestinal transplantation. This rearrangement joins TRBV6-5 to TRBJ1-1; D is perhaps TRBD1 (5 bases). The input for sequencing was alloreactive CD8+ T cells from a mixed lymphocyte reaction culture, taken before transplantation. The subset: CFSE-low proliferating T cells sorted from approximately six-day pre-transplant mixed lymphocyte reaction (GvH or HvG direction). CDR3 residues: CASSSRVPKEAFF. The CDR3 nucleotides are TGTGCCAGCAGTTCCAGGGTTCCAAAGGAAGCTTTCTTT.